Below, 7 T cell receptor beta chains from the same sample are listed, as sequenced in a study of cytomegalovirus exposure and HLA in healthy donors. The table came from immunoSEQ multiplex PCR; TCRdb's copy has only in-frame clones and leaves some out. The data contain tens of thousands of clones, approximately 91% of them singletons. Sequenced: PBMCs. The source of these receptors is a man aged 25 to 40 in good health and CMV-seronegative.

CDR3 amino acids: CASSLVTGGYSPLHF. The CDR3 DNA is TGTGCCAGCAGCTTAGTGACAGGGGGATATTCACCCCTCCACTTT. The rearrangement uses TRBV7-9 and TRBJ1-6; 9 bases map to TRBD1. Looked up from germline, CDR1 is SEHNR and CDR2 is FQNEAQ (reference sequence). With V trimmed by 1 base and J by 8 bases, 3 bases remained unmatched. The CDR3 has 15 residues.

The CDR3 coding sequence is TGTGCCAGCAGGACACCGGGGGGCACTGAAGCTTTCTTT. This encodes CASRTPGGTEAFF. The chain joins TRBV6-1 to TRBJ1-1; possible D gene TRBD1, 5 bases. The CDR3 runs to 13 residues. Germline V lookup: CDR1 MNHNS, CDR2 SASEGT. The V end lost 6 bases, the J end lost 4 bases, and 12 bases lay between the germline ends.

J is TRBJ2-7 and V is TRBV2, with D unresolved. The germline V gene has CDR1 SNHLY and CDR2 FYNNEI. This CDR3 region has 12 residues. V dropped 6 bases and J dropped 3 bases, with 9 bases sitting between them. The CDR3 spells CASSQIHYEQYF. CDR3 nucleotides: TGTGCCAGCAGCCAGATTCACTACGAGCAGTACTTC.

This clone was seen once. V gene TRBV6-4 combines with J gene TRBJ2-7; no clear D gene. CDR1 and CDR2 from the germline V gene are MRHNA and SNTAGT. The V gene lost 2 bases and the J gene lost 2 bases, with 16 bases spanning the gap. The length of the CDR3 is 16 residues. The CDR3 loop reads CASSDHRLTATYEQYF. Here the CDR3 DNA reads TGTGCCAGCAGTGACCATAGACTGACGGCTACCTACGAGCAGTACTTC.

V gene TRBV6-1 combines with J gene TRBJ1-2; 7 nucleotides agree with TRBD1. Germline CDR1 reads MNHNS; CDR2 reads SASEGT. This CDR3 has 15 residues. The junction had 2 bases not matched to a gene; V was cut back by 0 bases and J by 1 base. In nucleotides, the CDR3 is TGTGCCAGCAGTGAAGCGGGACAGCTTAACTATGGCTACACCTTC. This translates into CASSEAGQLNYGYTF.

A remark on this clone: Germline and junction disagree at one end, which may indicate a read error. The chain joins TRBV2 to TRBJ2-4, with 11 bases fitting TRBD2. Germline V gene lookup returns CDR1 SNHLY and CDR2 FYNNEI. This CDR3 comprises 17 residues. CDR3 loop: CASREGTSGLFKNIQYF. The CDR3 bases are TGTGCCAGCAGGGAAGGGACTAGCGGACTCTTCAAAAACATTCAGTACTTC. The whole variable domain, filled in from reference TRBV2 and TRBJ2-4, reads EPEVTQTPSHQVTQMGQEVILRCVPISNHLYFYWYRQILGQKVEFLVSFYNNEISEKSEIFDDQFSVERPDGSNFTLKIRSTKLEDSAMYFCASREGTSGLFKNIQYFGAGTRLSVL.

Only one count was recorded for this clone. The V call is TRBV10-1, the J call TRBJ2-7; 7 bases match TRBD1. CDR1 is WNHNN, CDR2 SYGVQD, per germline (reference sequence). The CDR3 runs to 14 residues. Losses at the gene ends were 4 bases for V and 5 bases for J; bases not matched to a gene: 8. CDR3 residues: CASSAGQRRNEQYF. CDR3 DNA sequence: TGCGCCAGCAGTGCGGGACAGAGGAGGAACGAGCAGTACTTC.